The rows below give T cell receptor beta chains drawn from one sample of a study of blood T cell repertoires in COVID-19. The protocol was immunoSEQ multiplex PCR, while the TCRdb copy is restricted to in-frame clones and leaves out a portion. The data contain 250,000 or so clones, over 70% of them singletons. Specimen: PBMCs or T cells enriched from blood (not recorded which). The receptors originated from a woman between 40 and 50 years old who had been exposed to COVID-19. Each CDR3 is given with its conserved first and last residue. The order of the fields is CDR3 length, clone size, V gene, J gene, D gene, CDR3 DNA, CDR3 protein. The D gene is left open where the match is weak. For some rows the clone size is stated as once, few or many, or as a class when expanded; others skip it.

15	.	TRBV4-1	TRBJ2-1	.	TGCGCCAGCAGCCCGACTACTATCAACTACAATGAGCAGTTCTTC	CASSPTTINYNEQFF
14	once	TRBV6-2/TRBV6-3	TRBJ1-3	.	TGTGCCAGCAGTTACGGACAGTACGGAAACACCATATATTTT	CASSYGQYGNTIYF
15	.	TRBV19	TRBJ2-3	TRBD2	TGTGCCAGTAGTAGTGTTGCGGGGGGGCTGGATACGCAGTATTTT	CASSSVAGGLDTQYF
14	.	TRBV2	TRBJ1-2	.	TGTGCCAGCAATCCCCAGGGTGTTAACTATGGCTACACCTTC	CASNPQGVNYGYTF
19	.	TRBV5-1	TRBJ2-1	TRBD1	TGCGCCAGCAGCTTGGAGGGACAGGGGGCTGGGTTTTTTAGGGATGAGCAGTTCTTC	CASSLEGQGAGFFRDEQFF
15	.	TRBV7-9	TRBJ2-5	.	TGTGCCAGCAGCTTAGTCCAGGGTCGAGAAGAGACCCAGTACTTC	CASSLVQGREETQYF
13	.	TRBV2	TRBJ1-1	.	TGTGCCAGCACTGAGGGGTGGGTAAGCGGAGCTTTCTTT	CASTEGWVSGAFF
13	.	TRBV6-5	TRBJ1-4	.	TGTGCCAGCAGTTTACAGGGCAGTGAAAAACTGTTTTTT	CASSLQGSEKLFF
16	.	TRBV4-1	TRBJ2-1	TRBD2	TGCGCCAGCAGTTCCCCGGGGACTAGCAGAGACAATGAGCAGTTCTTC	CASSSPGTSRDNEQFF
14	.	TRBV15	TRBJ1-4	.	TGTGCCACCAGCAGGCAGCCCCCAGGGGTAAAACTGTTTTTT	CATSRQPPGVKLFF
15	.	TRBV2	TRBJ2-2	TRBD1	TGTGCCAGCAGTGAGCAGGGGGCGAACACCGGGGAGCTGTTTTTT	CASSEQGANTGELFF
14	.	TRBV28	TRBJ1-2	TRBD1	TGTGCCAGCAGTGTATCCGGGACAGGGGGTGGCTACACCTTC	CASSVSGTGGGYTF
17	.	TRBV7-2	TRBJ1-6	TRBD1	TGTGCCACAGGAGGGGGACAGGGTTACTTGTATAATTCACCCCTCCACTTT	CATGGGQGYLYNSPLHF
13	.	TRBV14	TRBJ1-2	.	TGTGCCAGCAGCCACTACGAATCCTATGGCTACACCTTC	CASSHYESYGYTF
14	.	TRBV7-2	TRBJ1-4	TRBD1	TGTGCCAGCAGCTCCAGGGGGTCGATAGAAAAACTGTTTTTT	CASSSRGSIEKLFF
14	.	TRBV7-9	TRBJ2-7	TRBD1	TGTGCCAGCAGCAGAGGACAGGTCTCCTACGAGCAGTACTTC	CASSRGQVSYEQYF
15	.	TRBV21-1	TRBJ1-1	.	TGTGCCAGCAGCAAAGGCTCGGGGAGTCGTACTGAAGCTTTCTTT	CASSKGSGSRTEAFF
15	.	TRBV11-2	TRBJ2-1	.	TGTGCCAGCAGCTTAGGTTCCCGGGTAACAAATGAGCAGTTCTTC	CASSLGSRVTNEQFF
14	.	TRBV7-2	TRBJ2-4	.	TGTGCCAGCAGCCTTACAAGAGCCAAAAACATTCAGTACTTC	CASSLTRAKNIQYF
14	.	TRBV27	TRBJ1-2	TRBD1	TGTGCCAGCAGTCCCATTAGACAGGGGAGGGGCTACACCTTC	CASSPIRQGRGYTF
13	.	TRBV5-6	TRBJ1-5	.	TGTGCCAGCAGCTTGGGGGAGGATCAGCCCCAGCATTTT	CASSLGEDQPQHF
16	.	TRBV11-3	TRBJ2-5	.	TGTGCCAGCAGCTTAGGGGGGGGGCCTTTCCAAGAGACCCAGTACTTC	CASSLGGGPFQETQYF
13	.	TRBV29-1	TRBJ1-1	.	TGCAGCGCGGGCAGGCGGATGAACACTGAAGCTTTCTTT	CSAGRRMNTEAFF
14	.	TRBV30	TRBJ2-5	.	TGTGCCTGGAGTGGGAGGGACGGCTTGAAGACCCAGTACTTC	CAWSGRDGLKTQYF
15	.	TRBV7-9	TRBJ2-2	.	TGTGCCAGCAGCCTAACCCAGATCGACAGGGGGGAGCTGTTTTTT	CASSLTQIDRGELFF
15	.	TRBV28	TRBJ1-1	.	TGTGCCAGCAGTACCTGGGGCCAGGGTCGAACTGAAGCTTTCTTT	CASSTWGQGRTEAFF
13	few	TRBV30	TRBJ2-1	.	TGTGCCTGGAGTGCCCAGAGAGACTTTGAGCAGTTCTTC	CAWSAQRDFEQFF